This T cell receptor (beta chain) was sequenced in a study of T cells expressing NK-cell markers. The CDR3 has 18 amino acids. Germline V gene sequence: CDR1 ENHRY, CDR2 SYGVKD. The authors made TCR beta cDNA libraries by 5'RACE template switching. This switching added a universal primer site and UMIs. One entry per CDR3 protein, without DNA, is what TCRdb gives after re-calling the 5' RACE reads. The sample shows 500,000 or so distinct CDR3 sequences, and around 3.3% sits with its ten largest clones. On this clonotype: The antigen is undetermined.

Broader study findings: The CD3+CD56-NKG2C+ fraction of a few donors was also led by these clonotypes. The share of CD8+ T cells held by dominant NKG2C+ clonotypes was about 1.0-7.5% in more than 5 donors.

J is TRBJ2-3 and V is TRBV10-3; without DNA, the TCRdb call of TRBD2 cannot be checked. This TCR derives from a man aged 18 to 30 in good health. Sequencing used blood T cells: a sorted CD56 or NKG2C T cell subset, CD4+ or CD8+ T cells, or bulk PBMC T cells (not recorded which). CDR3 sequence reads: CAISESGTTSGRMNTQYF.